Listed below are T cell receptor beta chains from one sample, sequenced in a study of blood T cell repertoires in COVID-19. The assay was immunoSEQ multiplex PCR, and TCRdb's table has in-frame clones only and misses some. The table lists approximately 300,000 clones, roughly 90% of them singletons. What was sequenced was PBMCs or T cells enriched from blood (not recorded which). All receptors come from a woman aged 25 to 39 who had recovered from COVID-19. The CDR3 runs from the conserved cysteine through the conserved F or W. D genes are given only for firm matches. Rows give clone size only sometimes, using once, few, many, or a class for an expanded clone.

V,D,length,J,size,DNA,CDR3
TRBV5-5,TRBD1,16,TRBJ1-6,NA,TGTGCCAGCAGCCCCACCAGGGGGCAGGATAATTCACCCCTCCACTTT,CASSPTRGQDNSPLHF
TRBV6-6,TRBD1,15,TRBJ1-2,NA,TGTGCCAGCAGTCGGGACAGCGCCTCTAACTATGGCTACACCTTC,CASSRDSASNYGYTF
TRBV7-9,NA,13,TRBJ2-1,NA,TGTGCCAGCAGCCCTCCAATAGTGAATGAGCAGTTCTTC,CASSPPIVNEQFF
TRBV2,NA,16,TRBJ1-3,NA,TGTGCCAGCAGGGACGACAGCCAGAGGCCTGGAAACACCATATATTTT,CASRDDSQRPGNTIYF
TRBV6-5,NA,15,TRBJ2-2,NA,TGTGCCAGCACTCACAGTCACGCGAACACCGGGGAGCTGTTTTTT,CASTHSHANTGELFF
TRBV5-4,TRBD1,14,TRBJ1-2,NA,TGTGCCAGCAGCGGACTGGACAGGAACTATGGCTACACCTTC,CASSGLDRNYGYTF
TRBV15,NA,13,TRBJ1-5,NA,TGTGCCACCAGCGGCAGTGAGGATCAGCCCCAGCATTTT,CATSGSEDQPQHF
TRBV6-1,TRBD1,14,TRBJ2-3,NA,TGTGCCAGCAGTGAAAGCCCAGGGGGCGTTACGCAGTATTTT,CASSESPGGVTQYF
TRBV6-2/TRBV6-3,TRBD1,18,TRBJ1-5,once,TGTGCCAGCAGTTACTCTCTGGACAGGGGCAAGGGTTATCAGCCCCAGCATTTT,CASSYSLDRGKGYQPQHF
TRBV5-6,NA,15,TRBJ1-2,once,TGTGCCAGCAGCTTCCCCCAGGGTCGAATGTATGGCTACACCTTC,CASSFPQGRMYGYTF
TRBV3-1/TRBV3-2,TRBD1,14,TRBJ2-3,NA,TGTGCCAGCAGGTCGACAGGGGGCACAGATACGCAGTATTTT,CASRSTGGTDTQYF
TRBV5-4,TRBD1,14,TRBJ2-1,few,TGTGCCAGCAGCGTAGACAGGGGACGGAATGAGCAGTTCTTC,CASSVDRGRNEQFF
TRBV7-3,TRBD2,13,TRBJ2-1,NA,TGTGCCAGCAGCTCCCAACTAGCGGATGAGCAGTTCTTC,CASSSQLADEQFF
TRBV27,NA,12,TRBJ1-6,NA,TGTGCCAGCAGTCCGGGGAATTCACCCCTCCACTTT,CASSPGNSPLHF
TRBV28,TRBD1,18,TRBJ2-5,NA,TGTGCCAGCAGTCGGACAGGGTTATTCCCCAACAGGCAAGAGACCCAGTACTTC,CASSRTGLFPNRQETQYF
TRBV19,TRBD2,17,TRBJ2-3,NA,TGTGCCAGTAGGGCCCTCCGTGGGGCGGGAGCAGCAGATACGCAGTATTTT,CASRALRGAGAADTQYF
TRBV5-8,NA,14,TRBJ1-1,NA,TGTGCCAGCAGCTTGCACAGGGAAAACACTGAAGCTTTCTTT,CASSLHRENTEAFF
TRBV27,TRBD1,17,TRBJ2-2,NA,TGTGCCAGCAGTTTCACAGGGGGCTCACTGAACACCGGGGAGCTGTTTTTT,CASSFTGGSLNTGELFF
TRBV7-3,NA,19,TRBJ2-5,NA,TGTGCCAGCAGCTCACAAGGGAACAGGGTTCGCGGGGGTGGGGAGACCCAGTACTTC,CASSSQGNRVRGGGETQYF
TRBV7-2,TRBD2,14,TRBJ2-1,NA,TGTGCCAGCAGCCCACAAGGGACTAGGTATGAGCAGTTCTTC,CASSPQGTRYEQFF
TRBV7-8,TRBD1,16,TRBJ1-3,NA,TGTGCCAGCAGCTTAGGTCCTGGACAGGGACGAAACACCATATATTTT,CASSLGPGQGRNTIYF
TRBV2,TRBD1,12,TRBJ1-2,NA,TGTGCCAGCCGGACAGGGCTCTATGGCTACACCTTC,CASRTGLYGYTF
TRBV7-2,NA,15,TRBJ2-7,NA,TGTGCCAGCAGCCCCGGGGTTATGGATAACTACGAGCAGTACTTC,CASSPGVMDNYEQYF
TRBV7-2,TRBD1,17,TRBJ2-2,NA,TGTGCCAGCAGCGTAACCCAACCGACAGGGGGGGCCGGGGAGCTGTTTTTT,CASSVTQPTGGAGELFF
TRBV3-1/TRBV3-2,NA,15,TRBJ2-7,NA,TGTGCCAGCAGCCAGAGTAGGGGGATCTCCTACGAGCAGTACTTC,CASSQSRGISYEQYF
TRBV7-2,NA,15,TRBJ1-2,NA,TGTGCCAGCAAAAATCCCGGGGGTATCTCCTATGGCTACACCTTC,CASKNPGGISYGYTF